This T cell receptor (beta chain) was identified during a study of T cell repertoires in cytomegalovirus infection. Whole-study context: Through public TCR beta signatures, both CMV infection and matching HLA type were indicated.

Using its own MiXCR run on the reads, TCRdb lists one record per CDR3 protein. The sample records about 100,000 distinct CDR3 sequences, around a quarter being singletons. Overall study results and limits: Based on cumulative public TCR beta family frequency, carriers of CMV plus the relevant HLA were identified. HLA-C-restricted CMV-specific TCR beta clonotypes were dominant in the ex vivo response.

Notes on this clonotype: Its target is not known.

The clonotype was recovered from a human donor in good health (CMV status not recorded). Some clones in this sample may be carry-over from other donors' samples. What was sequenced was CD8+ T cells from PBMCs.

The CDR3 DNA follows: TGTGCCAGCAGTTCCTGGGACAGTAAAGAGACCCAGTACTTC. Translating it yields CASSSWDSKETQYF. The chain carries TRBV12-3 or TRBV12-4 and TRBJ2-5; 7 bases agree with TRBD1. CDR3 length: 14 amino acids. With V trimmed by 4 bases and J by 3 bases, 5 bases remained unmatched.